A single sample gave rise to the 5 T cell receptor beta chains below, sequenced in a study of beta chain features in type 1 diabetes (dated by TCRdb to the late 2010s). The library relied on the immunoSEQ multiplex PCR assay. The entire isolated RNA was reverse transcribed using the High Capacity cDNA Reverse Transcription Kit, and thus expressed TCRB transcripts were sequenced. TCRdb re-hosts the immuneACCESS table, in-frame sequences only. Its copies lack some clones; in the studies checked, an unresolved V gene accounts for under half of them, and the cause for the rest is not known. The sample table lists around 140,000 clones, more than 9% of them with a count of one. Approximately 1.3% of the sample goes to the ten largest clones. Sequencing was done on a sample of naive CD4+ T cells from blood. The label giving this sample's cell subset or site can be read as: true naive CD4+ T cells. Every receptor here comes from a man aged 18-30 years in good health.

This clone was detected ten times or more. The chain is built from TRBV30 and TRBJ2-5; TRBD1 matches at 7 bases. This CDR3 is built from 14 residues. Trimming removed 0 bases from V and 4 bases from J; junction bases left unmatched: 5. Germline loops: CDR1 GTSNPN, CDR2 SVGIG (reference sequence). The CDR3 region has the DNA TGTGCCTGGAGTGTCCTAGGGGGCCGAGAGACCCAGTACTTC. This gives the protein CAWSVLGGRETQYF.

A few counts support this clone. The chain employs TRBV29-1 and TRBJ2-7; 9 positions agree with TRBD1. After removal of 2 bases from V and 4 bases from J, the junction contained 12 bases not matched to a gene. CDR3 size: 16 residues. Germline V gives CDR1 SQVTM, CDR2 ANQGSEA. The CDR3 DNA reads as TGCAGCGTTGAATACCACGCAAGGGACAGGGTTTACGAGCAGTACTTC. Translating gives CSVEYHARDRVYEQYF.

This clone was detected a few times. The rearrangement uses TRBV10-3 and TRBJ2-7, with D maybe TRBD2 (6 bases). CDR1 and CDR2 from the germline V gene are ENHRY and SYGVKD. V was cut by 7 bases and J by 2 bases, with 21 bases left in between. The CDR3 totals 16 residues. The CDR3 DNA reads as TGTGCCATCAAGGGTCTCGGGGGTTCCCTTCCCTACGAGCAGTACTTC. Residues: CAIKGLGGSLPYEQYF.

The genes are TRBV10-3 and TRBJ2-3; TRBD2 aligns across 15 bases. V lost 10 bases, J lost 0 bases, and 2 bases stayed unmatched. CDR1 ENHRY and CDR2 SYGVKD come from the germline V gene. This CDR3 spans 15 amino acids. CDR3 sequence reads: CASGLAGGSTDTQYF. The CDR3 DNA follows: TGTGCCAGCGGACTAGCGGGGGGGAGCACAGATACGCAGTATTTT.

This clone came up a few times. CDR3 DNA sequence: TGTGCCAGCAGCTTTTTAGCGGGGAGGAATGAGCAGTTCTTC. As protein: CASSFLAGRNEQFF. This chain uses TRBV7-9 with TRBJ2-1, with TRBD2 matching over 8 bases. CDR3 length: 14 residues. Germline CDR1 reads SEHNR; CDR2 reads FQNEAQ (reference sequence). Trimming took 3 bases from V and 7 from J; bases not matched to a gene: 5.